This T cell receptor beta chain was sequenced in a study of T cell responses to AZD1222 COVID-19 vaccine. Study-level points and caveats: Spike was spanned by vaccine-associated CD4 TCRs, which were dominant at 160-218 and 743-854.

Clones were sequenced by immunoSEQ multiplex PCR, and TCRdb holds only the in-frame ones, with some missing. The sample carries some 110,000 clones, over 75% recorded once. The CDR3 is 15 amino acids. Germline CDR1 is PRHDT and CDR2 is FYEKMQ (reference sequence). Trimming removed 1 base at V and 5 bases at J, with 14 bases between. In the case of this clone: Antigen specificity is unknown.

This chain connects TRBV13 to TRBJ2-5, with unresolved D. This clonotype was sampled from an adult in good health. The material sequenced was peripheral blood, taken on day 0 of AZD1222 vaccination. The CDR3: CASSLVIGRPETQYF. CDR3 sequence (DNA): TGTGCCAGCAGCTTAGTTATAGGACGACCCGAGACCCAGTACTTC.